This T cell receptor beta chain derives from a study of cytomegalovirus exposure and HLA in healthy donors. Notes on the study in general: Later analysis suggested most CMV-associated TCR beta chains were HLA-restricted.

Primers for the PCR totalled 60 Vbeta and 13 Jbeta. Methods used by the authors: Unique TCR beta chains numbered around 75 million in a later analysis, with roughly 10 million shared. Profiled with immunoSEQ multiplex PCR; TCRdb holds only in-frame clones, not every one. Clonal size and the V and J genes are those of that table, whereas D and trimming came from the DNA. The profile shows about 150,000 clones, roughly 85% of them singletons. On this clone itself: The antigen remains undetermined.

Trimming removed 5 bases from V and 0 bases from J, with 9 bases in between. Looked up from germline, CDR1 is LNHDA and CDR2 is SQIVND (reference sequence). The CDR3 has 14 amino acids. The sequencing sample was made of PBMCs. This sequence originates from a young woman in good health and CMV-seronegative. The chain employs TRBV19 and TRBJ2-3; D remains unclear. Here the CDR3 reads CASSPRLSTDTQYF. CDR3 DNA: TGTGCCAGTAGTCCTCGGTTGAGCACAGATACGCAGTATTTT.